One and the same sample provided the 25 T cell receptor beta chains below, sequenced in a study of OX40 agonist ivuxolimab in advanced cancers. Library preparation used the immunoSEQ multiplex PCR assay. Sourced from immuneACCESS, this table was stored by TCRdb with only in-frame sequences that have V and J called. A share of the clones is absent; for the studies checked, an unresolved V gene accounts for under half, and the remainder has no known explanation. Here the sample has over 50,000 clones; around 87% occur a single time. The top ten clones comprise approximately 11% of the sample. This sample comprised CD4+ or CD8+ T cells sorted from blood, obtained in a trial of the OX40 agonist ivuxolimab. The receptors shown here come from an adult with an advanced solid tumor such as melanoma, head and neck, liver or kidney cancer.

The chain has TRBV27 and TRBJ2-5, with D perhaps TRBD1 (5 bases). From germline, CDR1 is MNHEY and CDR2 SMNVEV (reference sequence). Trimming took off 0 bases at V and 0 bases at J, with 14 bases between the two ends. CDR3 length: 17 residues. Here the CDR3 reads CASSLSSDRAYQETQYF. The CDR3 coding sequence is TGTGCCAGCAGTTTATCGTCCGACAGAGCCTACCAAGAGACCCAGTACTTC.

The chain is built from TRBV27 and TRBJ2-5; no definite D call. Per germline, CDR1 MNHEY and CDR2 SMNVEV (reference sequence). This CDR3 contains 11 residues. Deletions cut 4 bases from V and 5 bases from J, with 5 bases between. CDR3 nucleotide sequence: TGTGCCAGCAGTTCAGGCGAGACCCAGTACTTC. Translated, it gives CASSSGETQYF.

The gene calls are TRBV5-6 and TRBJ2-3; D is unclear. The CDR3 covers 12 residues. Per the germline V gene, CDR1 is SGHDT and CDR2 is YYEEEE. The V end lost 0 bases, the J end lost 5 bases, and 4 bases lay between the germline ends. CDR3 sequence reads: CASSLEGDTQYF. The CDR3 DNA reads TGTGCCAGCAGCTTGGAGGGAGATACGCAGTATTTT. The complete variable domain, with remaining parts taken from reference TRBV5-6 and TRBJ2-3, reads DAGVTQSPTHLIKTRGQQVTLRCSPKSGHDTVSWYQQALGQGPQFIFQYYEEEERQRGNFPDRFSGHQFPNYSSELNVNALLLGDSALYLCASSLEGDTQYFGPGTRLTVL.

The chain uses TRBV9 and TRBJ2-7; D is uncertain. The CDR3 is made up of 13 amino acids. Trimming removed 3 bases at V and 2 bases at J, with 9 bases between. Germline V gives CDR1 SGDLS, CDR2 YYNGEE. The CDR3 loop is CASSATTPYEQYF. The CDR3 DNA follows: TGTGCCAGCAGCGCTACTACCCCCTACGAGCAGTACTTC.

The chain couples TRBV6-6 to TRBJ1-1; D is ambiguous. Germline-derived CDR1 and CDR2 are MNHNY and SVGAGI (reference sequence). Trimming left V 7 bases short and J 11 bases short, with 14 bases between. This CDR3 comprises 11 residues. For the CDR3, the DNA is TGTGCCAGCATCCACGGGGTACGCGCTTTCTTT. This codes for CASIHGVRAFF.

The chain joins TRBV7-2 to TRBJ1-1, with TRBD1 as a possible D gene (5 bases). Trimming took 1 base from V and 1 from J, leaving 16 bases between them. The CDR3 spans 17 residues. The germline gives CDR1 SGHTA, CDR2 FQGNSA. The CDR3 DNA reads as TGTGCCAGCAGCTTAGTTCTAACCTCTCAGGGGAACACTGAAGCTTTCTTT. Residues: CASSLVLTSQGNTEAFF.

The genes are TRBV19 and TRBJ1-2; 8 bases line up with TRBD1. CDR1 is LNHDA and CDR2 is SQIVND in the germline V gene (reference sequence). V lost 10 bases to trimming and J lost 6 bases; unmatched junction nucleotides: 10. There are 13 residues in the CDR3. CDR3 nucleotides: TGTGCCACCCTGACAGGGGCTGGCCATGGCTACACCTTC. The encoded protein is CATLTGAGHGYTF.

V is TRBV6-1 and J is TRBJ2-2, with TRBD1 matching 8 bases. The CDR3 covers 16 residues. The ends lost 3 bases at V and 1 base at J; junction bases unmatched: 4. CDR1 and CDR2 from the germline V gene are MNHNS and SASEGT. CDR3 protein: CASSDWTGRNTGELFF. CDR3 coding DNA: TGTGCCAGCAGTGATTGGACAGGGAGGAACACCGGGGAGCTGTTTTTT.

The CDR3 reads CASSRDGGSYEQYF. The CDR3 DNA sequence: TGTGCCAGCAGCAGGGACGGGGGGTCCTACGAGCAGTACTTC. The chain employs TRBV7-9 and TRBJ2-7, with TRBD2 matching 7 bases. The CDR3 contains 14 residues. J gave up 1 base and V 5 bases, and 5 bases lay outside the gene matches. Germline CDR1 reads SEHNR; CDR2 reads FQNEAQ (reference sequence).

The chain is built from TRBV7-3 and TRBJ2-1; 8 bases are shared with TRBD1. V dropped 2 bases and J dropped 2; count of bases not matched to a gene: 2. The V gene's germline CDR1 is SGHTA and CDR2 FQGTGA. CDR3 length: 15 residues. The CDR3 loop reads CASSLEGQAYNEQFF. The CDR3 nucleotides read TGTGCCAGCAGCTTAGAGGGACAGGCCTACAATGAGCAGTTCTTC.

This rearrangement joins TRBV27 to TRBJ2-3; D is possibly TRBD2 (6 bases). CDR1 and CDR2 from the germline V gene are MNHEY and SMNVEV (reference sequence). The CDR3 length is 16 residues. Trimming left V 4 bases short and J 4 bases short, with 18 bases between. The CDR3 region is CASSSSSGEIADTQYF. CDR3 coding DNA: TGTGCCAGCAGTTCCAGTTCGGGGGAGATCGCAGATACGCAGTATTTT.

CDR3 sequence reads: CASSPGPYYEQYF. The CDR3 DNA reads TGCGCCAGCAGCCCGGGACCTTACTACGAGCAGTACTTC. This chain links TRBV4-1 with TRBJ2-7; D is possibly TRBD1 or TRBD2 (5 bases each). Trimming stripped 4 bases from V and 3 bases from J, with 10 bases between. Germline assignment: CDR1 MGHRA and CDR2 YSYEKL. The CDR3 runs 13 residues.

The gene calls are TRBV9 and TRBJ2-2; D is uncertain. Per germline, CDR1 SGDLS and CDR2 YYNGEE. This CDR3 spans 12 amino acids. V lost 5 bases and J 6 bases, leaving 8 bases between the germline ends. CDR3 region: CASSPLAGELFF. The CDR3 nucleotides read TGTGCCAGCAGTCCGTTAGCCGGGGAGCTGTTTTTT.

The rearrangement links TRBV6-6 to TRBJ2-7; 9 nucleotides match TRBD1. Germline loops: CDR1 MNHNY, CDR2 SVGAGI (reference sequence). With V trimmed by 6 bases and J by 7 bases, 13 bases remained unmatched. The CDR3 extends over 15 amino acids. The CDR3 sequence: CASSYGGTGLIEQYF. The CDR3 DNA reads TGTGCCAGCAGCTATGGGGGGACAGGGTTAATAGAGCAGTACTTC.

The chain employs TRBV2 and TRBJ1-2; D not resolved. The CDR3 contains 14 residues. Per germline, CDR1 SNHLY and CDR2 FYNNEI. V lost 6 bases and J 4 bases, leaving 15 bases between the germline ends. In DNA form, the CDR3 reads TGTGCCAGCAGAGCAGGAAACCGGGGCTATGGCTACACCTTC. This codes for CASRAGNRGYGYTF.

This chain connects TRBV5-5 to TRBJ1-2, with D possibly matching TRBD1 (5 bases). The ends were cut back, 0 bases at V and 1 base at J, with 16 bases in the middle. Germline assignment: CDR1 SGHKS and CDR2 YYEKEE (reference sequence). The CDR3 contains 17 residues. The chain's CDR3 is CASSLGRPQGLNYGYTF. The CDR3 nucleotides are TGTGCCAGCAGCTTGGGGCGCCCCCAGGGCCTTAACTATGGCTACACCTTC.

In its sample, this clone was seen once. The chain uses TRBV7-6 and TRBJ2-7, with 8 bases aligning to TRBD1. From germline, CDR1 is SGHVS and CDR2 FNYEAQ. The length of the CDR3 is 15 residues. Trimming took 5 bases from V and 1 from J; bases not matched to a gene: 7. CDR3 in amino acids: CASSATGTGSYEQYF. In nucleotides, the CDR3 is TGTGCCAGCAGCGCGACCGGGACAGGTTCCTACGAGCAGTACTTC.

This chain uses TRBV7-9 with TRBJ1-2; D is unclear. CDR1 is SEHNR and CDR2 is FQNEAQ in the germline V gene (reference sequence). V was cut by 1 base and J by 2 bases, with 8 bases left in between. CDR3 length: 14 residues. The CDR3 region is CASSLDPRNYGYTF. The CDR3 nucleotides read TGTGCCAGCAGCTTAGATCCCCGAAACTATGGCTACACCTTC.

On this clone itself: Additional DNA sequences in this sample encode the identical CDR3. The chain employs TRBV27 and TRBJ1-1, with D maybe TRBD1 (5 bases). The V end lost 1 base, the J end lost 4 bases, and 10 bases lay between the germline ends. The germline V gene has CDR1 MNHEY and CDR2 SMNVEV (reference sequence). This CDR3 comprises 14 residues. The CDR3 nucleotides read TGTGCCAGCAGTTTATTGGGGGGGGGCACTGAAGCTTTCTTT. It yields the protein CASSLLGGGTEAFF.

The chain links TRBV28 to TRBJ2-6; 10 positions agree with TRBD1. V was pared by 7 bases and J by 8 bases, with 14 bases of the junction left unmatched. This CDR3 contains 17 residues. Germline loops: CDR1 MDHEN, CDR2 SYDVKM. Here the CDR3 reads CASIGQGEYYPTNVLTF. The CDR3 DNA is TGTGCCAGCATAGGACAGGGGGAATATTACCCGACCAACGTCCTGACTTTC.

The chain employs TRBV9 and TRBJ2-7; D gene unclear. Per germline, CDR1 SGDLS and CDR2 YYNGEE. The CDR3 loop spans 14 amino acids. V was clipped by 3 bases and J by 2 bases, with 12 bases between them. CDR3 in amino acids: CASSARTETYEQYF. In nucleotides, the CDR3 is TGTGCCAGCAGCGCACGGACGGAAACCTACGAGCAGTACTTC. Combining the CDR3 with reference TRBV9 and TRBJ2-7 gives the whole variable domain DSGVTQTPKHLITATGQRVTLRCSPRSGDLSVYWYQQSLDQGLQFLIQYYNGEERAKGNILERFSAQQFPDLHSELNLSSLELGDSALYFCASSARTETYEQYFGPGTRLTVT.

The chain is built from TRBV28 and TRBJ2-7, with 8 positions matching TRBD1. In germline, CDR1 is MDHEN, CDR2 SYDVKM. This CDR3 has 16 amino acids. The J segment lost 4 bases and the V segment lost 4 bases, leaving 12 bases of the junction unmatched. The DNA for the CDR3 is TGTGCCAGCAGTTCCCTTTTACAGGGGGGCGGGTACGAGCAGTACTTC. It encodes CASSSLLQGGGYEQYF.

The chain is built from TRBV11-3 and TRBJ2-5; D call uncertain. Between the trimmed V and J ends, which lost 0 bases and 7 bases, there was a span of 12 bases. Germline CDR1 is SGHNT and CDR2 is YENEEA. The CDR3 is 14 amino acids. The CDR3 is CASSLDPSEGTQYF. The CDR3 bases are TGTGCCAGCAGCTTAGACCCATCCGAAGGGACCCAGTACTTC.

The V gene is TRBV7-8, the J gene TRBJ2-2; 8 bases are shared with TRBD1. The CDR3 length is 16 residues. The germline V gene has CDR1 SGHVS and CDR2 FQNEAQ. V shed 4 bases and J 7 bases; nucleotides not matched to a gene: 11. CDR3 nucleotide sequence: TGTGCCAGCAGCTCCGGCTGGACAGGGTTGGGCGGGGAGCTGTTTTTT. Encoded protein: CASSSGWTGLGGELFF.

The rearrangement joins TRBV9 to TRBJ2-7; D might be TRBD1 or TRBD2, each matching 5 bases. Trimming stripped 2 bases from V and 2 bases from J, with 17 bases between. In germline, CDR1 is SGDLS, CDR2 YYNGEE. This CDR3 contains 16 residues. For the CDR3, the DNA is TGTGCCAGCAGCGTTGATGCCGGGGCCTCAACCTACGAGCAGTACTTC. It yields the protein CASSVDAGASTYEQYF.